The sequence of this TCR beta chain was determined in a study of tumor-infiltrating lymphocytes in primary liver carcinoma. Turning to the study itself: Tumor lesions were T1-T3 N0M0 and spanned about 4.2 to 10 cm. Samples produced roughly 3.65 to 8 million productive TCRbeta reads, comparable across tissue types. Study findings and constraints: Tumor-blood pairs (like tumor-adjacent pairs) overlapped less than tumor region pairs did. Representation across all five tumor regions was limited to only about 7-25% of top clones.

The tissue used was unsorted bulk material of about 19-34 mg. RNA and DNA were co-extracted from it with the AllPrep DNA/RNA mini kit. The researchers produced TCR beta cDNA from approximately 540 ng total RNA with a constant-region primer. A slightly modified ARM-PCR protocol with three nested multiplex PCR rounds produced these TCR beta libraries. Running 9 to 11 cycles apiece, the first two PCR rounds relied on TRBV1-TRBV30 forward primers together with a C-beta reverse primer. TCRdb ran MiXCR on the multiplex PCR reads and lists one entry per CDR3 protein. The data contain about 74,000 distinct CDR3 sequences, roughly three quarters of them singletons. This clonotype has at least ten counts. Its antigen is still unknown. V was clipped by 5 bases and J by 8 bases, with 15 bases between them. CDR3 length equals 13 residues. Germline-derived CDR1 and CDR2 are MDHEN and SYDVKM.

The sample taken for sequencing was liver tumor tissue from sampling region 4. Subset specified: tumor region T4, right-lateral pole. This clonotype originated in a man aged 35 to 55 with primary liver carcinoma and hepatitis B virus infection. V gene TRBV28 combines with J gene TRBJ1-2; no clear D gene. In nucleotides, the CDR3 is TGTGCCAGCAGTCCCCCCTCCGGAGCCGGCTACACCTTC. Protein sequence: CASSPPSGAGYTF.